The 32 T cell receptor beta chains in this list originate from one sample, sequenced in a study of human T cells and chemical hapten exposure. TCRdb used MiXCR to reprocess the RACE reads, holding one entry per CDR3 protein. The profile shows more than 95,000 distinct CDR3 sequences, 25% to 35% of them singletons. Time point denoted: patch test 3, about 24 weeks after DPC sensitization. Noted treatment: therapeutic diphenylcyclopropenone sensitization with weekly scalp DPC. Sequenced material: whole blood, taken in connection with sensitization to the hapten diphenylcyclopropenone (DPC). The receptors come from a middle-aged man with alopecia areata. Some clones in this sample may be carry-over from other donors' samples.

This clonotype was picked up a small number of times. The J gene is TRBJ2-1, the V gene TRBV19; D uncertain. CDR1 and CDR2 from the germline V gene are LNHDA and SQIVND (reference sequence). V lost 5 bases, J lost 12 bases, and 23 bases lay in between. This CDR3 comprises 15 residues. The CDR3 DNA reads TGTGCCAGTAGTCCTAGTTCGGGCTCCTCGGCTGGGCAGTTCTTC. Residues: CASSPSSGSSAGQFF.

CDR3 sequence reads: CASSLQGATGELFF. The DNA of the CDR3 is TGCGCCAGCAGCTTACAGGGGGCAACCGGGGAGCTGTTTTTT. This chain uses TRBV5-1 with TRBJ2-2, with TRBD1 identical over 9 bases. The CDR3 contains 14 residues. From germline, CDR1 is SGHRS and CDR2 YFSETQ. Trimming cost V 2 bases and J 5 bases; bases outside gene matches: 1.

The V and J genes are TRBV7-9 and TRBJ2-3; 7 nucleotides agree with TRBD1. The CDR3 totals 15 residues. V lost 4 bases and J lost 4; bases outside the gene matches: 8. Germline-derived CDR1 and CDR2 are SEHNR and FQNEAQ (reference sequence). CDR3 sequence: CASSSARDSPDTQYF. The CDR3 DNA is TGTGCCAGCAGCTCGGCCCGGGACAGCCCAGATACGCAGTATTTT.

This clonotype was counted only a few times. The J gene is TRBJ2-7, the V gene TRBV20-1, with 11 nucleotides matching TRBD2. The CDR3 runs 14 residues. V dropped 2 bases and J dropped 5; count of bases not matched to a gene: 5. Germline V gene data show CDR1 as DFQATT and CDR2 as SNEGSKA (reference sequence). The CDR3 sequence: CSARSLAGGHEQYF. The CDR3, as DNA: TGCAGTGCTAGAAGTCTAGCGGGAGGCCACGAGCAGTACTTC.

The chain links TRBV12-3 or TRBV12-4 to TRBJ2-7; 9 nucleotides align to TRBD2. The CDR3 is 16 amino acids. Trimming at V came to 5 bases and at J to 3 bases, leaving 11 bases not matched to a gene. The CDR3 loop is CASSPRQTSGDYEQYF. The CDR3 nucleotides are TGTGCCAGCAGTCCGAGGCAGACTAGCGGAGACTACGAGCAGTACTTC.

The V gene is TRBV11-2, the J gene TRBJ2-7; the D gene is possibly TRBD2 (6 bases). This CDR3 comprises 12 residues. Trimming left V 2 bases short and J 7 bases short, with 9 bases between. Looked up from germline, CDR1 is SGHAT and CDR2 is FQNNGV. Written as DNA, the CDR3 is TGTGCCAGCAGCTTATATGGGGGGGAGCAGTACTTC. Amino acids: CASSLYGGEQYF.

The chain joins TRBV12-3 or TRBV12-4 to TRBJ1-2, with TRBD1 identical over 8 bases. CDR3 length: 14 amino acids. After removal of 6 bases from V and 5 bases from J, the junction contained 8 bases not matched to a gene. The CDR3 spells CASSRRTGRYGYTF. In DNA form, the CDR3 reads TGTGCCAGCAGCCGAAGGACAGGGAGGTATGGCTACACCTTC.

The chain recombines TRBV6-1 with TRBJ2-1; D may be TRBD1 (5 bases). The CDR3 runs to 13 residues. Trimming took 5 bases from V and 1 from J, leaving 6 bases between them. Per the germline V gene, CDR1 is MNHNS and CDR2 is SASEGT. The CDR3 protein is CASSQGSYNEQFF. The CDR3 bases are TGTGCCAGCAGTCAGGGTTCCTACAATGAGCAGTTCTTC.

CDR3 nucleotide sequence: TGTGCCAGCAGAATCGGGACTAGCGGGAGCTCGAGTACAGATACGCAGTATTTT. Translation: CASRIGTSGSSSTDTQYF. This rearrangement joins TRBV28 to TRBJ2-3; 14 bases match TRBD2. Germline-derived CDR1 and CDR2 are MDHEN and SYDVKM. J gave up 3 bases and V 6 bases, and 11 bases lay outside the gene matches. CDR3 size: 18 residues.

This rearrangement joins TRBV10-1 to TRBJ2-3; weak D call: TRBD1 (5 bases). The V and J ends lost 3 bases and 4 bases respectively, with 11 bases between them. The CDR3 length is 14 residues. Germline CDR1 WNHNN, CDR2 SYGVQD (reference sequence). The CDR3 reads CASSDPTGSDTQYF. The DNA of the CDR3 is TGCGCCAGCAGTGACCCAACAGGATCAGATACGCAGTATTTT.

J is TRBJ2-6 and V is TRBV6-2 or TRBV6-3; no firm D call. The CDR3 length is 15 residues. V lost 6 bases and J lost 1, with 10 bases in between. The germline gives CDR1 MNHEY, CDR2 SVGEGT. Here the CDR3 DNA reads TGTGCCAGCAGGCACGACACGTCTGGGGCCAACGTCCTGACTTTC. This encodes CASRHDTSGANVLTF.

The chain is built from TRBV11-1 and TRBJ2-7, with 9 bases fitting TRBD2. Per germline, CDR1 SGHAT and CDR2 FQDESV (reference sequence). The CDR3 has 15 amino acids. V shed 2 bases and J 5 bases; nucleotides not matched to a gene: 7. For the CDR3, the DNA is TGTGCCAGCAGCTTAAGCCTAGCGGGATACAACGAGCAGTACTTC. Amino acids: CASSLSLAGYNEQYF.

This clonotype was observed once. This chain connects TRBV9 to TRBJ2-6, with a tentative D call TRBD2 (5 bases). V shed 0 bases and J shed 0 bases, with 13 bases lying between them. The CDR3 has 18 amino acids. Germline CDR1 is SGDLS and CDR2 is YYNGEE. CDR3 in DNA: TGTGCCAGCAGCGTAGGAACGGACTTCTCCTCTGGGGCCAACGTCCTGACTTTC. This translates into CASSVGTDFSSGANVLTF.

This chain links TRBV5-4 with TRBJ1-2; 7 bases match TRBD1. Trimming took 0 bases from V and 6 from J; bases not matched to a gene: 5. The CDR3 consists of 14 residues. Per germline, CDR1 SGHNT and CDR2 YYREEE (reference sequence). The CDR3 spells CASSLDRGVHGYTF. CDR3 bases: TGTGCCAGCAGCTTGGACAGGGGTGTCCATGGCTACACCTTC.

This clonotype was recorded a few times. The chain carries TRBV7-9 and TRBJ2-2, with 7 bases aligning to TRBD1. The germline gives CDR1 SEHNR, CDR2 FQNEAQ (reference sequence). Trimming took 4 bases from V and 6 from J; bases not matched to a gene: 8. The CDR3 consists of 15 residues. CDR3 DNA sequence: TGTGCCAGCAGCTCCACCCGGACAGGATCCGGGGAGCTGTTTTTT. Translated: CASSSTRTGSGELFF.

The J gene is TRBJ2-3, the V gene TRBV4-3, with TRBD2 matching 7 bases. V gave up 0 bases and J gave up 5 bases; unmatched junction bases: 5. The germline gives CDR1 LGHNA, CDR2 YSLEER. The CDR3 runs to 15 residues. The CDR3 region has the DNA TGCGCCAGCAGCCAAGATCGGGCTAGCGGAGATACGCAGTATTTT. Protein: CASSQDRASGDTQYF.

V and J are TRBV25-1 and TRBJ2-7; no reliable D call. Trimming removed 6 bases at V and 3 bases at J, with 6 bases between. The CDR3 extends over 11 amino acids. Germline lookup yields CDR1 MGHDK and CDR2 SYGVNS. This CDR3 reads CASSWGYEQYF. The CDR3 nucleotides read TGTGCCAGCAGCTGGGGCTACGAGCAGTACTTC.

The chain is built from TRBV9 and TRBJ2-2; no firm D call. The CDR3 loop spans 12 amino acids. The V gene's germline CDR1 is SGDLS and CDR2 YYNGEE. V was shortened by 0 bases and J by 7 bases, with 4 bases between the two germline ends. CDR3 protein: CASSVGFGELFF. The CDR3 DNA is TGTGCCAGCAGCGTAGGTTTCGGGGAGCTGTTTTTT.

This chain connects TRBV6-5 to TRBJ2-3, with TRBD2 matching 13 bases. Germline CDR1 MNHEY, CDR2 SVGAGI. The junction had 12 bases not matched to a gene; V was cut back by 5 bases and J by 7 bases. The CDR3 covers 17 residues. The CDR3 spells CASSVAPGLAGSYTQYF. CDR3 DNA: TGTGCCAGCAGTGTAGCTCCGGGACTAGCGGGATCATATACGCAGTATTTT.

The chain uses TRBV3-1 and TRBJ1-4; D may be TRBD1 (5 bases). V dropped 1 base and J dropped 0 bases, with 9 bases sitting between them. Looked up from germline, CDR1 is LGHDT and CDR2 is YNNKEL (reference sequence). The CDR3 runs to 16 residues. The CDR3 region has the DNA TGTGCCAGCAGCCAAGTGGGGGTCGCAACTAATGAAAAACTGTTTTTT. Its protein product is CASSQVGVATNEKLFF. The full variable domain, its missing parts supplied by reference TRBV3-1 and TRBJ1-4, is DTAVSQTPKYLVTQMGNDKSIKCEQNLGHDTMYWYKQDSKKFLKIMFSYNNKELIINETVPNRFSPKSPDKAHLNLHINSLELGDSAVYFCASSQVGVATNEKLFFGSGTQLSVL.

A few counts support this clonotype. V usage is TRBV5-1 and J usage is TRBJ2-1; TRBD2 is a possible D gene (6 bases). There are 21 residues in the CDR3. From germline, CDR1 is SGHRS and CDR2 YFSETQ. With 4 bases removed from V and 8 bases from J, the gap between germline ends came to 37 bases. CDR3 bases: TGCGCCAGCAGCCCGGAGGCGTGGGGAGGTGCTATCGCTCCACCCCGTGATGAGCAGTTCTTC. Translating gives CASSPEAWGGAIAPPRDEQFF.

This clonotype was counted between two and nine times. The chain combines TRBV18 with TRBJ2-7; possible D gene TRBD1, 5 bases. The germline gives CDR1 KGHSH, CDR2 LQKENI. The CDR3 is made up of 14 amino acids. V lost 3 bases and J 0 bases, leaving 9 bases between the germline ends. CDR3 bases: TGTGCCAGCTCACCTGGCAGGGCCTCCTACGAGCAGTACTTC. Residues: CASSPGRASYEQYF. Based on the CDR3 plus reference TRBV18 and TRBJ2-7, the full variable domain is NAGVMQNPRHLVRRRGQEARLRCSPMKGHSHVYWYRQLPEEGLKFMVYLQKENIIDESGMPKERFSAEFPKEGPSILRIQQVVRGDSAAYFCASSPGRASYEQYFGPGTRLTVT.

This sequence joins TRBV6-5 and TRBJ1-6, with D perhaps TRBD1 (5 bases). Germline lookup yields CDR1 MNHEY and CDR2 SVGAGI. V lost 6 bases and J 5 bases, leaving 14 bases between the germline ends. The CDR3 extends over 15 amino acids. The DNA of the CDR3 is TGTGCCAGCAGGCTATCCAGGGCCCATAATTCACCCCTCCACTTT. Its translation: CASRLSRAHNSPLHF.

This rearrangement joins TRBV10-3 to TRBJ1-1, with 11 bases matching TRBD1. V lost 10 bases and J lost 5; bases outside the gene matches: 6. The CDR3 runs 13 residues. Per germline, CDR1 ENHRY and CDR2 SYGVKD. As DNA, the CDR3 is TGTGCCACCCGCGGGACAGGGGGAACTGAAGCTTTCTTT. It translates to CATRGTGGTEAFF.

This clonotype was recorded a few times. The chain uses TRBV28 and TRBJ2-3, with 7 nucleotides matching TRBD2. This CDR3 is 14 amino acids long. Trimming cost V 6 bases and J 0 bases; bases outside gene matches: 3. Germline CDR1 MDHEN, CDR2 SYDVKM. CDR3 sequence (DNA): TGTGCCAGCAGAGCGGGATTCAGCACAGATACGCAGTATTTT. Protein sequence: CASRAGFSTDTQYF.

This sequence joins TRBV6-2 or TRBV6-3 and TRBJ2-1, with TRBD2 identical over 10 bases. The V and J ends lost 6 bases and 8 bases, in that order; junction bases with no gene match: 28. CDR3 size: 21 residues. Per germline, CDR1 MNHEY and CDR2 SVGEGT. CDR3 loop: CASSDMGLAGEGGGWRDEQFF. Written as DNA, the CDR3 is TGTGCCAGCAGCGACATGGGCCTAGCGGGAGAGGGGGGGGGATGGAGGGATGAGCAGTTCTTC.

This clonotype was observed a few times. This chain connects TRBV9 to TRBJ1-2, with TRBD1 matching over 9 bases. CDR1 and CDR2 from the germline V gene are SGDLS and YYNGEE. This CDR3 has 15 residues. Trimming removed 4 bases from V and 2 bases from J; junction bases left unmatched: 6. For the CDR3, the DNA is TGTGCCAGCAGCTTAACTACAGGGGGCAACTATGGCTACACCTTC. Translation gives CASSLTTGGNYGYTF.

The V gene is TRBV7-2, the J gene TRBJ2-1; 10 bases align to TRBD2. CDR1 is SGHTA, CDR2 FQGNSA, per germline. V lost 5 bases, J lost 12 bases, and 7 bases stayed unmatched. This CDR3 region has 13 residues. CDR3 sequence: CASSTGLAVRQFF. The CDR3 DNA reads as TGTGCCAGCAGCACCGGACTAGCGGTTCGGCAGTTCTTC.

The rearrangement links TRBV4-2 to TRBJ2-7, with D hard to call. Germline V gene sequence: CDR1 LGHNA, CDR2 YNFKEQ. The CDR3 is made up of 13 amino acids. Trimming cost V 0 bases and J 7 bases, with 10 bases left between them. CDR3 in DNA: TGTGCCAGCAGCCAAGAGCCGAGGAGTGAGCAGTACTTC. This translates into CASSQEPRSEQYF.

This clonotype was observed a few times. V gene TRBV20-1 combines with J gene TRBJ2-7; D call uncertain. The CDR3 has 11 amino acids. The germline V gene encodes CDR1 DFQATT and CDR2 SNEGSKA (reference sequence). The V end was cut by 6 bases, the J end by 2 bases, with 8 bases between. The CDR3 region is CSARQTYEQYF. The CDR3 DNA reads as TGCAGTGCCCGCCAGACCTACGAGCAGTACTTC.

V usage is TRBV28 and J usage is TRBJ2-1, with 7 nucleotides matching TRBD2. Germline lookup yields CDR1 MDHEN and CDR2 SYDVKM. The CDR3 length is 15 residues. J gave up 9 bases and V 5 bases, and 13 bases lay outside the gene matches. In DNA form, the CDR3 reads TGTGCCAGCAGTCCCTCGTCGGGGGAGGGGACTGAGCAGTTCTTC. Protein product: CASSPSSGEGTEQFF.

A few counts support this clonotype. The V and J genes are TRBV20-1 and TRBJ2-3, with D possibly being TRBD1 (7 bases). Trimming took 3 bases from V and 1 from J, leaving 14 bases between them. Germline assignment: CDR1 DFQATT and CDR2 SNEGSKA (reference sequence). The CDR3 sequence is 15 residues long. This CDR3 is CSASSGQEGTDTQYF. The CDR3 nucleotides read TGCAGTGCTAGTAGCGGACAGGAAGGCACAGATACGCAGTATTTT.